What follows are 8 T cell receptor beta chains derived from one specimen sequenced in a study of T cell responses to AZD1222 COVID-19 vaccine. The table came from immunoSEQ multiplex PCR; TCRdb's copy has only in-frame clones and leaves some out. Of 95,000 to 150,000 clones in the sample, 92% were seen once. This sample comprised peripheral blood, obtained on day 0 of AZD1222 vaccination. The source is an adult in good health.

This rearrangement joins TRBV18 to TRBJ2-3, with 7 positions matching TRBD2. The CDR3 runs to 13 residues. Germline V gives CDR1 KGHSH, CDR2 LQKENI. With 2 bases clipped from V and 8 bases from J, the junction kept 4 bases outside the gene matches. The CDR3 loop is CASSPGDYPTQYF. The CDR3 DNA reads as TGTGCCAGCTCACCAGGGGACTACCCTACGCAGTATTTT.

In DNA, the CDR3 is TGCGCCAGCAGCCATGCGGGGGACAGTACCTACGAGCAGTACTTC. Amino acids: CASSHAGDSTYEQYF. The rearrangement joins TRBV4-1 to TRBJ2-7; D may match TRBD1 or TRBD2 (7 bases each). The V end lost 3 bases, the J end lost 2 bases, and 14 bases lay between the germline ends. The germline V gene has CDR1 MGHRA and CDR2 YSYEKL. This CDR3 is built from 15 residues.

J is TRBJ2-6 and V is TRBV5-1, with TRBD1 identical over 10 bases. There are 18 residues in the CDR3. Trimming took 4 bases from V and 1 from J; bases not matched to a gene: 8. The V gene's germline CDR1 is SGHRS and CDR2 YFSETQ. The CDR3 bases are TGCGCCAGCAGCCAACGACAGGGGGCCGAATCTGGGGCCAACGTCCTGACTTTC. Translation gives CASSQRQGAESGANVLTF.

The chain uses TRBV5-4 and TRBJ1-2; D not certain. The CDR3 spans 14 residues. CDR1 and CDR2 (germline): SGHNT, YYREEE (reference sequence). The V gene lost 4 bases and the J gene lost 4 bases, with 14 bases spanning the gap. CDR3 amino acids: CASSPDPVSYGYTF. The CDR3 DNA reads TGTGCCAGCAGCCCCGACCCCGTGTCCTATGGCTACACCTTC.

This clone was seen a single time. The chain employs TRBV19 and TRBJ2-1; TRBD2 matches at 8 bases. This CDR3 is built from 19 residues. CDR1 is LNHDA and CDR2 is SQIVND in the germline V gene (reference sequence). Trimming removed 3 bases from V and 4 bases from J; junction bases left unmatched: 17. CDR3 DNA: TGTGCCAGTAGTATCCGTCCTGGGCATAGCGGGACCTCATACAATGAGCAGTTCTTC. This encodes CASSIRPGHSGTSYNEQFF.

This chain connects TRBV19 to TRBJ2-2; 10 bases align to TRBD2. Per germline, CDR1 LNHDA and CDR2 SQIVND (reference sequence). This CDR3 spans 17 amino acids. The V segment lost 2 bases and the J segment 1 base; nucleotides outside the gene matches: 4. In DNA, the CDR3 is TGTGCCAGTAGTATACCGGGACTAGCGTTGAACACCGGGGAGCTGTTTTTT. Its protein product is CASSIPGLALNTGELFF. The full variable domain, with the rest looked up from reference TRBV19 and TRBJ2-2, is DGGITQSPKYLFRKEGQNVTLSCEQNLNHDAMYWYRQDPGQGLRLIYYSQIVNDFQKGDIAEGYSVSREKKESFPLTVTSAQKNPTAFYLCASSIPGLALNTGELFFGEGSRLTVL.

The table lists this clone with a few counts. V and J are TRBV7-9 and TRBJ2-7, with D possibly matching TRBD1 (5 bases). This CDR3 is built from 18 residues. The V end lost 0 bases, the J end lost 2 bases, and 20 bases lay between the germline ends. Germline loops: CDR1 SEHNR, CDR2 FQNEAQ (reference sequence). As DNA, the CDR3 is TGTGCCAGCAGCTTAGCGTCCCTGGGGCGCAGGGATACCTACGAGCAGTACTTC. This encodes CASSLASLGRRDTYEQYF.

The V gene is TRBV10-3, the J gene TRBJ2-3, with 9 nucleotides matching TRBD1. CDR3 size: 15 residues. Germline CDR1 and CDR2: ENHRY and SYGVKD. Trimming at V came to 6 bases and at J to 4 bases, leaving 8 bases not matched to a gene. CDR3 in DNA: TGTGCCATCAGGAACCGGGACAGGGACGCAGATACGCAGTATTTT. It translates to CAIRNRDRDADTQYF.